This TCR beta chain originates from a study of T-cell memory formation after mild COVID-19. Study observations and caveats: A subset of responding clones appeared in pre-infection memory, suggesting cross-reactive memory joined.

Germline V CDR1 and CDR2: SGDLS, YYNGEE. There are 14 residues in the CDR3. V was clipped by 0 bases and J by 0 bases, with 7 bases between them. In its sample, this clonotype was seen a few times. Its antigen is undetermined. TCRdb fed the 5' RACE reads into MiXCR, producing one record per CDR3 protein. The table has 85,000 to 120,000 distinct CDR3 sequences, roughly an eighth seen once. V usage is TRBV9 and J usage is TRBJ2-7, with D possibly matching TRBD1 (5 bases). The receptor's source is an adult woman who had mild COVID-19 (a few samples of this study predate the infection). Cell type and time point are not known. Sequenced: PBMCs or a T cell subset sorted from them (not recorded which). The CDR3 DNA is TGTGCCAGCAGCGTAGGGACACTCTCCTACGAGCAGTACTTC. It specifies CASSVGTLSYEQYF.